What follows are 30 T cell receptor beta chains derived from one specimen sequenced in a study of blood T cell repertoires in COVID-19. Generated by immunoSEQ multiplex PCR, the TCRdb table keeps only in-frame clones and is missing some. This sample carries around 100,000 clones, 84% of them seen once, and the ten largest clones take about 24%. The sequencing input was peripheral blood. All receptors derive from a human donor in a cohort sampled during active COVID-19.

DNA of the CDR3: TGCGCCAGCAGCTCTAAGCAGGGGGCCCCTGGCTACACCTTC. Its translation: CASSSKQGAPGYTF. The chain recombines TRBV5-1 with TRBJ1-2; 8 bases align to TRBD1. The CDR3 spans 14 residues. Germline V CDR1 and CDR2: SGHRS, YFSETQ. J lost 7 bases, V lost 3 bases, and 8 bases had no gene match.

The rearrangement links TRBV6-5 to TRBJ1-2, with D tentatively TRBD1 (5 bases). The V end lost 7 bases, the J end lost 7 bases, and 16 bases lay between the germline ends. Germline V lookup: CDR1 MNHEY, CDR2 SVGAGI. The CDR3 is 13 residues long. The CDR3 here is CASTEGRVAGYTF. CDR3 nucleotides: TGTGCCAGCACCGAAGGCAGGGTTGCTGGCTACACCTTC.

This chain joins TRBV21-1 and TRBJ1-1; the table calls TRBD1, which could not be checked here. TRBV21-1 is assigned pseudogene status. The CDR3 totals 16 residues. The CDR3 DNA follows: TGTGCCAGCGGATCCATAGGTCCCAGGGAAAACACTGAAGCTTTCTTT. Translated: CASGSIGPRENTEAFF.

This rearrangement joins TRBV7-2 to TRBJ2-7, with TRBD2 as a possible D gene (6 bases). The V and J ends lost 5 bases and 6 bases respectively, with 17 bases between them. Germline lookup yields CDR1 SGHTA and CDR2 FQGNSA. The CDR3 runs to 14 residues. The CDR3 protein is CASSPGGGYREQYF. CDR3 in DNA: TGTGCCAGCAGCCCTGGTGGGGGGTACCGCGAGCAGTACTTC. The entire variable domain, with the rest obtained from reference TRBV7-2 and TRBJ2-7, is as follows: GAGVSQSPSNKVTEKGKDVELRCDPISGHTALYWYRQSLGQGLEFLIYFQGNSAPDKSGLPSDRFSAERTGGSVSTLTIQRTQQEDSAVYLCASSPGGGYREQYFGPGTRLTVT.

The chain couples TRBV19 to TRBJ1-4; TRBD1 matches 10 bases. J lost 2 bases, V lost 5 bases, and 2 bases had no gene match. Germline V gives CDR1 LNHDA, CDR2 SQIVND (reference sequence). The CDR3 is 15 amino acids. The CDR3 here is CASSWTGGTNEKLFF. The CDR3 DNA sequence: TGTGCCAGTAGTTGGACAGGGGGGACTAATGAAAAACTGTTTTTT.

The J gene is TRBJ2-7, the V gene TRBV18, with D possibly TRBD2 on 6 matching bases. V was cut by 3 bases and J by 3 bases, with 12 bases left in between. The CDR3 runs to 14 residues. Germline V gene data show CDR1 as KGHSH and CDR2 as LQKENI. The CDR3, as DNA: TGTGCCAGCTCACCGGGGGGAGTCGGCTACGAGCAGTACTTC. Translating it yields CASSPGGVGYEQYF.

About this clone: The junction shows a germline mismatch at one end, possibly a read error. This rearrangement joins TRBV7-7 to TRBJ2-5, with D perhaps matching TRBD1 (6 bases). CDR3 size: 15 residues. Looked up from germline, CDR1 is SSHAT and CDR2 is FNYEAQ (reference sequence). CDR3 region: CASSVAQGGQETQYF. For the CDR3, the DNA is TGTGCTAGCAGCGTCGCACAGGGTGGGCAAGAGACCCAGTACTTC.

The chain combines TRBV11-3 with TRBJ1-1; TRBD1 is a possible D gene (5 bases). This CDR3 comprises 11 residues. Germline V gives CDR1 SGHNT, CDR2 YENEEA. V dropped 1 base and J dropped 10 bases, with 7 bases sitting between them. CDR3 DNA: TGTGCCAGCAGCTTAGGGGGCGCAGCTTTCTTT. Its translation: CASSLGGAAFF.

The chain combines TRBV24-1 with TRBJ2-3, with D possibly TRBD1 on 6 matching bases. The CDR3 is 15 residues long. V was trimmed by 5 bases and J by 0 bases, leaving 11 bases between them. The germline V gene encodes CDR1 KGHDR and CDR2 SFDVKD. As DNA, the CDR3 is TGTGCCACCAGTGTTAACAGGGCTAGCACAGATACGCAGTATTTT. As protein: CATSVNRASTDTQYF.

The CDR3 protein is CASSSEAGRTDTQYF. DNA of the CDR3: TGTGCCAGCAGCTCAGAGGCGGGACGCACAGATACGCAGTATTTT. The chain carries TRBV11-2 and TRBJ2-3; the D gene is possibly TRBD2 (6 bases). Germline CDR1 reads SGHAT; CDR2 reads FQNNGV. There are 15 residues in the CDR3. Trimming left V 4 bases short and J 1 base short, with 12 bases between.

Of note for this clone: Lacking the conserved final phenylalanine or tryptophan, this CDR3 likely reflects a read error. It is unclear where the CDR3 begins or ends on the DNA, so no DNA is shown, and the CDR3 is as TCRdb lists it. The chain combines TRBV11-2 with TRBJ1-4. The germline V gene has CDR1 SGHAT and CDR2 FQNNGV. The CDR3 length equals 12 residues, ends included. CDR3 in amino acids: CASSLVLKPDFV.

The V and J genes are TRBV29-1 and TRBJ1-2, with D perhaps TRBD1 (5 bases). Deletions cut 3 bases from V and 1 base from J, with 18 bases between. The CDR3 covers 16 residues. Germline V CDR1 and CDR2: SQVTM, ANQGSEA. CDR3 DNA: TGCAGCGTTGAGGGCGTTGGGCAGGGAATTAACTATGGCTACACCTTC. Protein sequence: CSVEGVGQGINYGYTF.

The CDR3 here is CASSRPGQQETQYF. The CDR3, as DNA: TGTGCCAGCAGCCGACCGGGACAGCAAGAGACCCAGTACTTC. The V and J genes are TRBV5-4 and TRBJ2-5, with 7 bases matching TRBD1. Per the germline V gene, CDR1 is SGHNT and CDR2 is YYREEE (reference sequence). J gave up 2 bases and V 4 bases, and 5 bases lay outside the gene matches. This CDR3 has 14 residues.

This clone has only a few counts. Here the CDR3 DNA reads TGTGCCAGCAGCAGGGACAGACTCGAGCAGTACTTC. As protein: CASSRDRLEQYF. The chain joins TRBV12-3 or TRBV12-4 to TRBJ2-7; 7 nucleotides align to TRBD1. The CDR3 sequence is 12 residues long. The V gene end was trimmed by 6 bases and the J gene end by 6 bases; junction bases not matched to a gene: 5.

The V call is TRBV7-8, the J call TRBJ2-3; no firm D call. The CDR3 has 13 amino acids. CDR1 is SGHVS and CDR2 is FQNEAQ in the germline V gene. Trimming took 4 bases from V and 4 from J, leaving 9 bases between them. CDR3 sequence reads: CASSSFVSDTQYF. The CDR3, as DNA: TGTGCCAGCAGCTCCTTTGTGTCAGATACGCAGTATTTT.

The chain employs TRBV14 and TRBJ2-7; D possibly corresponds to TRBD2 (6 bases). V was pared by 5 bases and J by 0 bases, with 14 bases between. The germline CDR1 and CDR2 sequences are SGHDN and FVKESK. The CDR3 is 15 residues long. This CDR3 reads CASSTPGSRSYEQYF. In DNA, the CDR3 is TGTGCCAGCAGCACCCCCGGGAGTCGCTCCTACGAGCAGTACTTC.

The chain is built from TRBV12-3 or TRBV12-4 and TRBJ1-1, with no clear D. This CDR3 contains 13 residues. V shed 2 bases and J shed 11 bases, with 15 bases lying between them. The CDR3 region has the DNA TGTGCCAGCAGTTTATCCAACCAAGGGAGGGCTTTCTTT. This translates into CASSLSNQGRAFF.

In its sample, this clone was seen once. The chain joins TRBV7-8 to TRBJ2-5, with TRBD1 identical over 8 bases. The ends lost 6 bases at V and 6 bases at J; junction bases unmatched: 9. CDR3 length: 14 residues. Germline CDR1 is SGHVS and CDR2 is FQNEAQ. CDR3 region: CASSPDRDGKTQYF. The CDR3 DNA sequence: TGTGCCAGCAGTCCGGACAGGGACGGAAAGACCCAGTACTTC.

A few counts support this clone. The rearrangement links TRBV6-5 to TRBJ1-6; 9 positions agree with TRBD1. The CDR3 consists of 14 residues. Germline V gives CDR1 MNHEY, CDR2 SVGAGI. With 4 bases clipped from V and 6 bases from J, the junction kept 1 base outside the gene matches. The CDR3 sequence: CASSLGQGNSPLHF. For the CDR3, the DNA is TGTGCCAGCAGTTTGGGACAGGGTAATTCACCCCTCCACTTT.

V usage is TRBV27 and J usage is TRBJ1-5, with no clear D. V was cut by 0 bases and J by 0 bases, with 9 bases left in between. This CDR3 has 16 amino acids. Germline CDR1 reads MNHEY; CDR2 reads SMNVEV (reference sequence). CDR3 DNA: TGTGCCAGCAGTTTATCGTTTCAGGTTAGCAATCAGCCCCAGCATTTT. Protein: CASSLSFQVSNQPQHF.

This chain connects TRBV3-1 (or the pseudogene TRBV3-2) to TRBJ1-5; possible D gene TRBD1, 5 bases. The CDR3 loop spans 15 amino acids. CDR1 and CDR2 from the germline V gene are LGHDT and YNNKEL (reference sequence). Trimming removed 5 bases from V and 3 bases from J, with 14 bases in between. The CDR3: CASSETRQYNQPQHF. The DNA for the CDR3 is TGTGCCAGCAGCGAAACGAGACAGTACAATCAGCCCCAGCATTTT.

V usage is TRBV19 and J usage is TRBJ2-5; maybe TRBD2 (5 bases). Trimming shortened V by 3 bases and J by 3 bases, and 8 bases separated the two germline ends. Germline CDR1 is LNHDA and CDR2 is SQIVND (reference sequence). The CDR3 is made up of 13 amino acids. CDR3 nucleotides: TGTGCCAGTAGTATCCAAGCGGAAGAGACCCAGTACTTC. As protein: CASSIQAEETQYF.

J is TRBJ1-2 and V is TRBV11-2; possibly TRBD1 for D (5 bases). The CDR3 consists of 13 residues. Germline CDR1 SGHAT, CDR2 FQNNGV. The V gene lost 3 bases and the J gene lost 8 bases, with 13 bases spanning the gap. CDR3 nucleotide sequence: TGTGCCAGCAGCTTTGGCAGGGTGGGGGGCTACACCTTC. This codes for CASSFGRVGGYTF.

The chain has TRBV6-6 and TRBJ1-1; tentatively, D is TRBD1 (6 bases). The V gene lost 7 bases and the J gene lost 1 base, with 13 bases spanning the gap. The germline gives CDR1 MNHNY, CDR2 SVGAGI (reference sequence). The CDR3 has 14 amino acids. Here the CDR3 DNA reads TGTGCCAGCAACAGGGCAGTGGAGAACACTGAAGCTTTCTTT. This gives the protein CASNRAVENTEAFF.

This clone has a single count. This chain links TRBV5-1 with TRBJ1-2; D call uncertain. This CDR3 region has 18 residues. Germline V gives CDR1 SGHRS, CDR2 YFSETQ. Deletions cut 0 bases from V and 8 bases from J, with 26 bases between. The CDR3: CASSLASAGGAEFEGYTF. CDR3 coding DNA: TGCGCCAGCAGCTTGGCCTCGGCAGGTGGTGCCGAGTTCGAGGGCTACACCTTC.

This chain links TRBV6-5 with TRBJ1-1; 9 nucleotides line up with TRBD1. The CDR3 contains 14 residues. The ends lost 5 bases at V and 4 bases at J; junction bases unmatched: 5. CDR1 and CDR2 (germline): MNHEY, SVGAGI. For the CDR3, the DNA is TGTGCCAGCAGTCCGAACAGGGGGCTCACTGAAGCTTTCTTT. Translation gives CASSPNRGLTEAFF.

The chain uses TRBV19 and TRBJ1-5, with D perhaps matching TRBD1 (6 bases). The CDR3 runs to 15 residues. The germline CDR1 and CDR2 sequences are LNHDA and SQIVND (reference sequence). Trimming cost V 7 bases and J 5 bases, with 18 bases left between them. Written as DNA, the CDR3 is TGTGCCAGTACCACTGCACAGGGTTTCTATCAGCCCCAGCATTTT. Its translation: CASTTAQGFYQPQHF.

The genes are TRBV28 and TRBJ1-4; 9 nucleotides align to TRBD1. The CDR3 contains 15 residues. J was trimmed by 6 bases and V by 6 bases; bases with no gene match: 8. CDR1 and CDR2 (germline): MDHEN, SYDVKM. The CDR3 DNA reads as TGTGCCAGCAGGACTTCCGGGACAGGGTATGAAAAACTGTTTTTT. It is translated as CASRTSGTGYEKLFF.

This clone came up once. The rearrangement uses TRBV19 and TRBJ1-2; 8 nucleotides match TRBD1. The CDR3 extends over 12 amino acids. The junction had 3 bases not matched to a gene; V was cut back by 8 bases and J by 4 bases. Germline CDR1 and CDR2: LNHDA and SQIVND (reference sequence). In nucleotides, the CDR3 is TGTGCCAGTCATCAGGGGGCCTATGGCTACACCTTC. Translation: CASHQGAYGYTF.

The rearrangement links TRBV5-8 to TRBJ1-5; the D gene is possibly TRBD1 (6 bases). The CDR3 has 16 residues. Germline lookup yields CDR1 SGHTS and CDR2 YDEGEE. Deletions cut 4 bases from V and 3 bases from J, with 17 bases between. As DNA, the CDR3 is TGTGCCAGCAGCCGATACAGGGTAGGTCCCAATCAGCCCCAGCATTTT. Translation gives CASSRYRVGPNQPQHF.